This TCR beta chain was sequenced in a study of Graves' ophthalmopathy and Graves' hyperthyroidism (dated 2018 in TCRdb). Turning to the overall study: Hyperthyroidism was defined as stable when no progression to ophthalmopathy occurred within 18 months of follow-up. To tell Graves' ophthalmopathy apart from Graves' hyperthyroidism, and to predict which patients would progress to ophthalmopathy, the study relied on TCR beta repertoire signatures. In total, approximately 140 blood samples were TCR-sequenced: fewer than 50 ophthalmopathy, 75 hyperthyroidism and about 17 hyperthyroidism-to-ophthalmopathy patients. To explore V-J signatures that distinguish ophthalmopathy from hyperthyroidism, a discovery set of roughly 98 patients was enrolled, made up of around 44 with ophthalmopathy and some 60 with stable hyperthyroidism. An independent validation cohort was composed of approximately 18 hyperthyroidism patients and 17 patients who later progressed from hyperthyroidism to ophthalmopathy. In over five hyperthyroidism patients, T-cell repertoires of thyroid tissue and blood were compared. After sampling, hyperthyroidism patients received methimazole starting at 30 mg daily, and ophthalmopathy patients received high-dose intravenous methylprednisolone. General study outcomes and caveats: Sample size was not predetermined statistically, and investigators were not blinded to group allocation. Most of the expanded thyroid clonotypes with a frequency above 0.001 were also detected in blood, and it was suggested that the thyroid immune response may be reflected by blood repertoires. In validation, the model predicted ophthalmopathy progression with 70.59% sensitivity and approximately 75% specificity; 12 predicted patients were CT-confirmed with GO in a median of approximately 6.2 months. In cross-validation, the 13-signature model distinguished ophthalmopathy from stable hyperthyroidism with approximately 85% sensitivity and around 81% specificity, and in the test set the corresponding values were approximately 80% and 75%.

Hyperthyroidism patients were newly diagnosed, with disease duration under 2 months, and aged 18 to 65 years. Patients with other autoimmune diseases, uncontrolled infections, pregnancy or lactation were excluded. Diagnosis was based on clinical symptoms, serum thyroxine, TRAb, thyroid ultrasound and orbital computed tomography. Trizol reagent was used to extract the total RNA, and its quality was then checked on an Agilent 2100 Bioanalyzer. This clonotype was found a few times. Its antigen remains undetermined. No quality values exist for individual bases; no much larger clone is one base distant. For repertoire sequencing, the TCR beta CDR3 regions were amplified from RNA transcripts. The first round of RT-PCR was done with HTBI primers and the Qiagen OneStep RT-PCR kit, and was followed by a second round of multiplex PCR, then size selection and purification. The libraries underwent paired-end sequencing with 100 bp reads on an Illumina HiSeq2000. Under the source paper's analysis protocol: Reads were processed with SOAPnuke, discarding reads with adapters, uncalled bases, mean Phred below 15, or no exact constant-primer or identifier match. High-quality paired reads were merged with COPE v1.2.5. Clonotypes were defined as unique nucleotide sequences and were aligned to IMGT TRB V, D and J references using MiTCR v1.1. Only V-J combinations with frequency above 0.0001 were analysed, covering approximately 99% of repertoires. A TCR clonal expansion and chaos score per V-J combination was defined as the ratio of F50 clonal expansion to chaos observed in the TCRdist matrix. Features were reduced by Welch's t-statistics and random forest to around 13 V-J combinations, which fed a naive Bayes classifier. The similarity between thyroid and blood repertoires was quantified using the Morisita-Horn index. The raw public data were reprocessed by TCRdb itself: fastp quality trimming at Q25, MiXCR clonotype calling, in-frame beta chains only. CDR3 protein duplicates are merged, each entry listing the most common genes and DNA. For this entry, the V and J calls and clone size follow TCRdb and not the study's own pipeline. This sample is represented by over a million distinct CDR3 sequences; less than 45% of them were singletons. Clones ranked in the top ten supply approximately 12% of the sample.

V drops 4 bases and J drops 3 bases, leaving 2 bases in between. Reading from cysteine to phenylalanine, the CDR3 counts 10 amino acids. Here the CDR3 DNA is all that survives: 30 bases in frame from base 1. CDR1 and CDR2 are read off the germline V gene as SQVTM and ANQGSEA. Input material: peripheral blood or thyroid tissue (not recorded which). The rearrangement combines TRBV29-1 with TRBJ2-3; no D segment can be confidently identified. The receptor was isolated from an adult man with Graves' hyperthyroidism. The nucleotide sequence reads TGCAGCGTTGCAACAGATACGCAGTATTTT. Translated, it reads CSVATDTQYF.